This T cell receptor beta chain was sequenced in a study of a mutant IDH1 vaccine in newly diagnosed glioma. Noted time point: week 11, during vaccination. Vaccination used 300 ug of mutant IDH1 20-mer peptide per dose, with topical imiquimod. CDR3 length: 15 residues. Trimming cost V 2 bases and J 4 bases; bases outside gene matches: 4. Germline CDR1 reads SGHAT; CDR2 reads FQNNGV. With regard to this clone: The antigen is unknown.

Produced via immunoSEQ multiplex PCR; TCRdb's table is partial and in-frame only. The sample lists fewer than 35,000 clones, around four fifths occurring once. The chain carries TRBV11-2 and TRBJ2-1; 8 nucleotides agree with TRBD1. The receptor's source is a man between 25 and 39 years old with glioma. The sequencing here drew on PBMCs, taken from a glioma patient whose treatment included an IDH1 peptide vaccine. For the CDR3, the DNA is TGTGCCAGCAGCTTAAACGACAGGGGATACAATGAGCAGTTCTTC. Amino acid sequence: CASSLNDRGYNEQFF.